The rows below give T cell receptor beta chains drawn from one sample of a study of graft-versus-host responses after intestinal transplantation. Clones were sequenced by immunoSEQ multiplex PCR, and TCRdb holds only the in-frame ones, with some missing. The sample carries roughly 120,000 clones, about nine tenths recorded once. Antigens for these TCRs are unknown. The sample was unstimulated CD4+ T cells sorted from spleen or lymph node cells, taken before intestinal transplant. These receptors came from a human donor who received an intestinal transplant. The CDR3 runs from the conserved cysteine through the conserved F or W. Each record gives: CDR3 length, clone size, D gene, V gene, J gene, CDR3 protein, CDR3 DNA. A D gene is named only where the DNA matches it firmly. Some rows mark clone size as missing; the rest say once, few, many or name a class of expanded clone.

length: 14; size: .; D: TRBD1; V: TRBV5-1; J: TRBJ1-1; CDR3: CASSEQGLDTEAFF; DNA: TGCGCCAGCAGCGAACAGGGGCTAGACACTGAAGCTTTCTTT
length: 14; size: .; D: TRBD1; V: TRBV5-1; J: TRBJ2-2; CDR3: CASKEAGGTGELFF; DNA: TGCGCCAGCAAAGAGGCAGGGGGTACCGGGGAGCTGTTTTTT
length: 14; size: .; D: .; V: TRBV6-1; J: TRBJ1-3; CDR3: CASSVGGGGNTIYF; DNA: TGTGCCAGCAGTGTCGGGGGAGGAGGAAACACCATATATTTT
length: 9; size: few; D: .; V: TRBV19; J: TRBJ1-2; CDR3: CARGDGYTF; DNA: TGTGCCAGGGGAGATGGCTACACCTTC
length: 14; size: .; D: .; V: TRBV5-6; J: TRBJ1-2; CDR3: CASSLEGRLYGYTF; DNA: TGTGCCAGCAGCTTGGAGGGGCGCCTCTATGGCTACACCTTC
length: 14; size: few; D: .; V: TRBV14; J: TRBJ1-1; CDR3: CASSAQAMNTEAFF; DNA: TGTGCCAGCAGCGCACAGGCTATGAACACTGAAGCTTTCTTT
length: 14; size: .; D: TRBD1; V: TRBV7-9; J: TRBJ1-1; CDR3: CASKEGQGETEAFF; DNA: TGTGCCAGCAAAGAAGGGCAGGGGGAAACTGAAGCTTTCTTT
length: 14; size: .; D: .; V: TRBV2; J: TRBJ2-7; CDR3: CASRTGLTSYEQYF; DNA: TGTGCCAGCAGGACGGGACTGACCTCCTACGAGCAGTACTTC
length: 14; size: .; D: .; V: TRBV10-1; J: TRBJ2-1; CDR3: CASSERVGGNEQFF; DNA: TGCGCCAGCAGTGAAAGGGTGGGGGGCAATGAGCAGTTCTTC
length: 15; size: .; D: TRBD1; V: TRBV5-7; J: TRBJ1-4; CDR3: CASSLQGVGGEKLFF; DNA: TGTGCCAGCAGCTTACAGGGGGTAGGGGGTGAAAAACTGTTTTTT
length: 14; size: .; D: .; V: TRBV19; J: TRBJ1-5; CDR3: CASCLVYSNQPQHF; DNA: TGTGCCAGTTGCCTGGTCTATAGCAATCAGCCCCAGCATTTT
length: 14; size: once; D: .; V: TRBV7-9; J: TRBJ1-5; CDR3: CASSFNGVNQPQHF; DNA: TGTGCCAGCAGCTTCAACGGGGTAAATCAGCCCCAGCATTTT
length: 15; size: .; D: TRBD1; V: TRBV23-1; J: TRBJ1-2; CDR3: CASSQSRQGANGYTF; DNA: TGCGCCAGCAGTCAATCTCGACAGGGGGCGAACGGCTACACCTTC
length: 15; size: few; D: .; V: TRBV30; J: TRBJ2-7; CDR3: CAWSVRAGLTYEQYF; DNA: TGTGCCTGGAGTGTACGGGCAGGGCTTACCTACGAGCAGTACTTC
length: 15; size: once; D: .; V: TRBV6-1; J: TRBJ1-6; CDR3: CASKEVSSYNSPLHF; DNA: TGTGCCAGCAAGGAGGTTAGCTCCTATAATTCACCCCTCCACTTT
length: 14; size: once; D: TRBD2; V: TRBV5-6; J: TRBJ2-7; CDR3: CASTPGTSAYEQYF; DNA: TGTGCCAGCACCCCCGGGACTAGCGCCTACGAGCAGTACTTC
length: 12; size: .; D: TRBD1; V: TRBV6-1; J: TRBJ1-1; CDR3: CASSRGQGEAFF; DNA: TGTGCCAGCAGCCGAGGACAGGGCGAGGCTTTCTTT
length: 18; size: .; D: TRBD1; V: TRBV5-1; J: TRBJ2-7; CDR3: CASSYNNITGTGRHEQYF; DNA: TGCGCCAGCAGTTATAATAACATCACCGGGACAGGGAGGCACGAGCAGTACTTC
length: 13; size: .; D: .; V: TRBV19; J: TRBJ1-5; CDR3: CASSKQSNQPQHF; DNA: TGTGCCAGTAGCAAACAGAGCAATCAGCCCCAGCATTTT
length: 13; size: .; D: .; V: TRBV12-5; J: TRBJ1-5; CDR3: CASGLDGNQPQHF; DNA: TGTGCTAGTGGTTTGGACGGGAATCAGCCCCAGCATTTT
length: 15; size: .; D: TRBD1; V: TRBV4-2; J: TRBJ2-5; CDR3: CASSQEGQGMETQYF; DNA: TGTGCCAGCAGCCAAGAAGGACAGGGAATGGAGACCCAGTACTTC
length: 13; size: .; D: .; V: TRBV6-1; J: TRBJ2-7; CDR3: CASGLTASYEQYF; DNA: TGTGCCAGCGGGCTAACGGCCTCCTACGAGCAGTACTTC
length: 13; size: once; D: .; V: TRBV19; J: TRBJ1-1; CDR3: CASRQGLNTEAFF; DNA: TGTGCCAGTCGCCAGGGGCTGAACACTGAAGCTTTCTTT
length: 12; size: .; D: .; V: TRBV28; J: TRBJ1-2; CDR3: CASSSAGRGYTF; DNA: TGTGCCAGCAGTTCTGCAGGCCGCGGCTACACCTTC
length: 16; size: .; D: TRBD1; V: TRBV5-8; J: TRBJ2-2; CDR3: CASSLRTGGNTGELFF; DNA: TGTGCCAGCAGCTTGAGGACAGGCGGGAACACCGGGGAGCTGTTTTTT
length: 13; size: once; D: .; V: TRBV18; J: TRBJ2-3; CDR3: CASSYSGSDTQYF; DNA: TGTGCCAGCTCGTATTCGGGGTCAGATACGCAGTATTTT
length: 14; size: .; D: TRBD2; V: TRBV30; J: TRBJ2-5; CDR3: CAWRRMGGQETQYF; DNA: TGTGCCTGGCGCAGAATGGGAGGGCAAGAGACCCAGTACTTC
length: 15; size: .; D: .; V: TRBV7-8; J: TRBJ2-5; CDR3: CASSLTWTAKETQYF; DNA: TGTGCCAGCAGCTTAACTTGGACAGCTAAAGAGACCCAGTACTTC
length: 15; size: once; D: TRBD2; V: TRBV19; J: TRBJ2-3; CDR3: CASRPAGVGTDTQYF; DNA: TGTGCCAGTAGGCCAGCGGGAGTCGGCACAGATACGCAGTATTTT
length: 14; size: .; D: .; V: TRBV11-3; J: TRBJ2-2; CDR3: CASGTSANTGELFF; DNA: TGTGCCAGCGGTACATCAGCGAACACCGGGGAGCTGTTTTTT
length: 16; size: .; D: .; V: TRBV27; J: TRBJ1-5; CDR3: CASHQTGPGGNQPQHF; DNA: TGTGCCAGCCATCAAACCGGGCCGGGGGGCAATCAGCCCCAGCATTTT
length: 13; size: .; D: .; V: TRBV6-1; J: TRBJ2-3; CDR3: CASKNLPMDTQYF; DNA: TGTGCCAGCAAAAATCTTCCTATGGATACGCAGTATTTT
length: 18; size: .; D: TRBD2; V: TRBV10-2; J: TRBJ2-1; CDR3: CASSDLRTSGGIYNEQFF; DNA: TGCGCCAGCAGTGATCTGAGGACTAGCGGGGGGATCTACAATGAGCAGTTCTTC
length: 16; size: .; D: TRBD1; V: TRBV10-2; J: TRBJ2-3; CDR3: CASSRDRGLFTDTQYF; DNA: TGCGCCAGCAGTAGAGACAGGGGGCTTTTTACAGATACGCAGTATTTT
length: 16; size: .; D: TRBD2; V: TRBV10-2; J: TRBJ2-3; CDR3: CASSGGLAGGTGTQYF; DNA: TGCGCCAGCAGTGGGGGACTAGCGGGGGGTACGGGGACGCAGTATTTT
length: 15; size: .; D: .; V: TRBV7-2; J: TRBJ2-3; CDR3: CASSLAGTSTDTQYF; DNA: TGTGCCAGCAGCTTAGCCGGGACTAGCACAGATACGCAGTATTTT
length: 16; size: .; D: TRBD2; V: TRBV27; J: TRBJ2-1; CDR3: CASSLRGRGSYNEQFF; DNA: TGTGCCAGCAGTTTGCGCGGGAGGGGCTCCTACAATGAGCAGTTCTTC
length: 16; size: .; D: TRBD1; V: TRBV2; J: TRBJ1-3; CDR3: CASSLLTGGTGNTIYF; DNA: TGTGCCAGCAGCTTACTTACAGGGGGCACTGGAAACACCATATATTTT
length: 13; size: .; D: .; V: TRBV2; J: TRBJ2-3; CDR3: CASRGDITDTQYF; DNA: TGTGCCAGCAGAGGGGACATAACAGATACGCAGTATTTT
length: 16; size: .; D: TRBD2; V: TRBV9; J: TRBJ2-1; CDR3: CASSVPGTSTYNEQFF; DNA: TGTGCCAGCAGCGTCCCCGGGACTAGCACATACAATGAGCAGTTCTTC
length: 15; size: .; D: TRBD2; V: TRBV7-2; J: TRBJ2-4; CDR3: CASSLGLAGLNIQYF; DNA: TGTGCCAGCAGCTTAGGACTAGCGGGACTAAACATTCAGTACTTC
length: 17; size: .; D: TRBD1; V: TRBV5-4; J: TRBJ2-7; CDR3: CASSSGQGRSGAYEQYF; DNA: TGTGCCAGCAGCTCCGGACAGGGGAGAAGTGGGGCCTACGAGCAGTACTTC
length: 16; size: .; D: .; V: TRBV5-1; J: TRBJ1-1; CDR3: CASRGDTGYVNTEAFF; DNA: TGCGCCAGCCGGGGGGACACAGGGTATGTGAACACTGAAGCTTTCTTT
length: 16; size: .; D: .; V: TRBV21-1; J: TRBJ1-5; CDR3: CASSFPSGHPNQPQHF; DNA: TGTGCCAGCAGCTTCCCCTCGGGACACCCCAATCAGCCCCAGCATTTT
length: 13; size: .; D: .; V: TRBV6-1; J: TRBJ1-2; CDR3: CASSEVQYYGYTF; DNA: TGTGCCAGCAGTGAAGTACAGTACTATGGCTACACCTTC
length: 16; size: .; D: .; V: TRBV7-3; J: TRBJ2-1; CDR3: CASSLHSSLSYNEQFF; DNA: TGTGCCAGCAGCTTACACTCCTCCTTGTCCTACAATGAGCAGTTCTTC
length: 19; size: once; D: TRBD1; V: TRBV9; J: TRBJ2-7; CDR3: CASSAFKGGADRGEQVQYF; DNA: TGTGCCAGCAGCGCCTTCAAAGGGGGGGCTGACAGGGGGGAACAAGTGCAGTACTTC
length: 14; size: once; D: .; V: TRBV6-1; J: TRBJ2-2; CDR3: CASTGQYYTGELFF; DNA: TGTGCCAGCACCGGACAGTACTACACCGGGGAGCTGTTTTTT
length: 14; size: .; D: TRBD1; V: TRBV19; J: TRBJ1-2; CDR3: CASSIPGQDYGYTF; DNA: TGTGCCAGTAGTATACCTGGACAGGACTATGGCTACACCTTC
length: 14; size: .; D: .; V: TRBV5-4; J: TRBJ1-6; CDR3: CASSLVQGNSPLHF; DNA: TGTGCCAGCAGCTTGGTGCAGGGTAATTCACCCCTCCACTTT
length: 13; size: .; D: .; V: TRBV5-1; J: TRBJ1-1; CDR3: CASSFSGETEAFF; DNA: TGCGCCAGCAGCTTTTCAGGGGAGACTGAAGCTTTCTTT
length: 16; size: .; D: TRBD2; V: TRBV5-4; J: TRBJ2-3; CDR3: CASSFDSGGAGDTQYF; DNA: TGTGCCAGCAGCTTCGACAGCGGGGGGGCCGGAGATACGCAGTATTTT
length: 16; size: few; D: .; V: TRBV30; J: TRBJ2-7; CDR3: CAWSEGYGQLRHEQYF; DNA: TGTGCCTGGAGTGAGGGGTACGGACAGCTGCGGCACGAGCAGTACTTC